The 9 T cell receptor beta chains in this list originate from one sample, sequenced in a study of blood T cell repertoires in COVID-19. Libraries were prepared by immunoSEQ multiplex PCR; TCRdb keeps only in-frame clonotypes and omits some of them. The profile shows 130,000 or so clones, approximately 85% of them singletons. The sequencing input was peripheral blood. The origin of the receptors is a human donor in a cohort sampled during active COVID-19.

The rearrangement uses TRBV6-5 and TRBJ1-2; the match to TRBD1 covers 8 bases. V dropped 6 bases and J dropped 4; count of bases not matched to a gene: 10. This CDR3 spans 15 amino acids. Germline V gives CDR1 MNHEY, CDR2 SVGAGI. This CDR3 reads CASRGRGRGSYGYTF. CDR3 coding DNA: TGTGCCAGCAGAGGCAGGGGGCGCGGAAGCTATGGCTACACCTTC.

V gene TRBV7-9 combines with J gene TRBJ2-1; 14 bases agree with TRBD2. V was pared by 2 bases and J by 7 bases, with 13 bases of the junction left unmatched. CDR3 length: 19 amino acids. Germline loops: CDR1 SEHNR, CDR2 FQNEAQ (reference sequence). The CDR3 is CASSLLGLAGAPISNEQFF. The CDR3 coding sequence is TGTGCCAGCAGCTTACTGGGACTAGCGGGGGCCCCCATAAGTAATGAGCAGTTCTTC.

This clone was observed a single time. J is TRBJ2-5 and V is TRBV7-2, with 10 bases that match TRBD2. Germline trimming cut 5 bases from V and 5 bases from J; bases unmatched to any gene: 8. Germline CDR1 and CDR2: SGHTA and FQGNSA. This CDR3 has 15 amino acids. This CDR3 is CASSHPSGGGETQYF. The CDR3 DNA sequence: TGTGCCAGCAGCCACCCTAGCGGGGGCGGGGAGACCCAGTACTTC.

J is TRBJ2-3 and V is TRBV10-2, with D perhaps matching TRBD2 (6 bases). Germline assignment: CDR1 WSHSY and CDR2 SAAADI. Trimming removed 4 bases at V and 8 bases at J, with 16 bases between. This CDR3 spans 14 amino acids. This CDR3 is CASSASGPPGTQYF. The CDR3 region has the DNA TGCGCCAGCAGTGCAAGCGGGCCCCCAGGTACGCAGTATTTT.

This chain links TRBV21-1 with TRBJ2-1; the DNA was not used to check the table's D call, TRBD2. TRBV21-1 is given as a pseudogene. The CDR3 runs 16 residues. The CDR3 nucleotides read TGTGCCAGCAGCGAGGAGGGCCACTTCTCCTACAATGAGCAGTTCTTC. Protein product: CASSEEGHFSYNEQFF.

Written as DNA, the CDR3 is TGTGCCACCAGCAGAGAAACGCTGCTTAGTTCACCCCTCCACTTT. It translates to CATSRETLLSSPLHF. The chain uses TRBV15 and TRBJ1-6, with unresolved D. This CDR3 contains 15 residues. The germline CDR1 and CDR2 sequences are LNHNV and YYDKDF (reference sequence). Trimming took off 0 bases at V and 9 bases at J, with 12 bases between the two ends.

The gene calls are TRBV3-1 (or the pseudogene TRBV3-2) and TRBJ1-1; 7 nucleotides agree with TRBD1. J gave up 6 bases and V 5 bases, and 6 bases lay outside the gene matches. The CDR3 consists of 13 residues. From germline, CDR1 is LGHDT and CDR2 YNNKEL (reference sequence). The CDR3 nucleotides are TGTGCCAGCAGCTTCACAGGGGCATCTGAAGCTTTCTTT. As protein: CASSFTGASEAFF.

The chain employs TRBV7-9 and TRBJ2-7; D is unclear. The CDR3 totals 12 residues. CDR1 and CDR2 (germline): SEHNR, FQNEAQ (reference sequence). V was clipped by 5 bases and J by 5 bases, with 10 bases between them. In DNA form, the CDR3 reads TGTGCCAGCAGCCCTAGATGGGACGAGCAGTACTTC. It specifies CASSPRWDEQYF.

The count of this clone is one. The genes are TRBV14 and TRBJ1-6, with 8 bases identical to TRBD1. Germline-derived CDR1 and CDR2 are SGHDN and FVKESK. This CDR3 comprises 15 residues. Unmatched junction bases numbered 5, after V lost 1 base and J lost 9 bases. CDR3 sequence: CASSQGTGFGSPLHF. CDR3 DNA: TGTGCCAGCAGCCAAGGGACAGGGTTTGGTTCACCCCTCCACTTT.